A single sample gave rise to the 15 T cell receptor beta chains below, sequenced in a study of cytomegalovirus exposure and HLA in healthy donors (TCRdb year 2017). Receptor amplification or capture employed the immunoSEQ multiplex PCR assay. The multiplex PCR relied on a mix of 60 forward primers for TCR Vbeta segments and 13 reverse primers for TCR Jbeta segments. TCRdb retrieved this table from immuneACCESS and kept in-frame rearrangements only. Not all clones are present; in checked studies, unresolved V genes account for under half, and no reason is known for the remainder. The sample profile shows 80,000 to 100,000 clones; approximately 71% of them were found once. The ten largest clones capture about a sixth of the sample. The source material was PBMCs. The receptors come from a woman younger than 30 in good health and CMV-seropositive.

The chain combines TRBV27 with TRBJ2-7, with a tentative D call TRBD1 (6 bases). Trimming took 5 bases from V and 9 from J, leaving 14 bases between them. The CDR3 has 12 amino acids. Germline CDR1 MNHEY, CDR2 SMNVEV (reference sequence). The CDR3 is CASSPQGQGQYF. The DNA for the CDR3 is TGTGCCAGCAGTCCGCAGGGGCAAGGGCAGTACTTC.

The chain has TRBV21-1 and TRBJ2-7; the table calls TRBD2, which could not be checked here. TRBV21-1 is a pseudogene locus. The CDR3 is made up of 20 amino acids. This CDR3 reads CASSNFAIRGREVRVYEQYF. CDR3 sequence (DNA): TGTGCCAGCAGCAATTTCGCCATCCGGGGAAGGGAAGTACGAGTCTACGAGCAGTACTTC.

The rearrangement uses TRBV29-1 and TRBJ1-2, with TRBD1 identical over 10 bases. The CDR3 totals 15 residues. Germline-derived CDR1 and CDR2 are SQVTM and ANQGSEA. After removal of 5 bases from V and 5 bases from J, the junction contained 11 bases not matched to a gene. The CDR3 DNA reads TGCAGCGTTATAACACCGGGACAGGGGTTTTATGGCTACACCTTC. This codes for CSVITPGQGFYGYTF.

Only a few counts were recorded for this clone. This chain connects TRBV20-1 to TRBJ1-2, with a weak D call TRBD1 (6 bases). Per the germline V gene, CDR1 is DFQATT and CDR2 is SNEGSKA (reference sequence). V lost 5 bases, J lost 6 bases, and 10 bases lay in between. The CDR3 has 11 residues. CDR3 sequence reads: CSAVRGDGYTF. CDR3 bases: TGCAGTGCTGTCAGGGGAGATGGCTACACCTTC.

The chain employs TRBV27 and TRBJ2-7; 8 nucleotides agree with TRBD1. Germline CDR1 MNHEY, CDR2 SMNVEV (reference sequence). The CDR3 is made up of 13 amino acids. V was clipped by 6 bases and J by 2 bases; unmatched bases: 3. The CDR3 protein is CASSGQGPYEQYF. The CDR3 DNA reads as TGTGCCAGCAGCGGACAGGGCCCCTACGAGCAGTACTTC.

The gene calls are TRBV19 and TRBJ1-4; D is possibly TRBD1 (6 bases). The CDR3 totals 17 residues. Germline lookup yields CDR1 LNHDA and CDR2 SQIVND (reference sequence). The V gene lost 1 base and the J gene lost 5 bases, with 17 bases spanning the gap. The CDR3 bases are TGTGCCAGTAGTATAGGAACTACGACAGGTTTCAATGAAAAACTGTTTTTT. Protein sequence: CASSIGTTTGFNEKLFF.

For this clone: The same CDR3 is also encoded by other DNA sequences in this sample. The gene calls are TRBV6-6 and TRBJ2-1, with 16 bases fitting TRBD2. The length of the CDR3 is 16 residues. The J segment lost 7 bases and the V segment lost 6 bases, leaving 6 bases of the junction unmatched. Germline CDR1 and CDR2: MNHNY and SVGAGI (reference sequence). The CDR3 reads CASRSQGLAGGNEQFF. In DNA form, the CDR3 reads TGTGCCAGCAGGAGCCAGGGACTAGCGGGGGGGAATGAGCAGTTCTTC.

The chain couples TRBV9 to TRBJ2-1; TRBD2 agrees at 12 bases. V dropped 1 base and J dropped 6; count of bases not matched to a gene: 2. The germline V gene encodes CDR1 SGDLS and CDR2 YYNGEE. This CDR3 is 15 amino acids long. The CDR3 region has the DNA TGTGCCAGCAGCGTACTAGCGGGGGGGCCCAATGAGCAGTTCTTC. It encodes CASSVLAGGPNEQFF.

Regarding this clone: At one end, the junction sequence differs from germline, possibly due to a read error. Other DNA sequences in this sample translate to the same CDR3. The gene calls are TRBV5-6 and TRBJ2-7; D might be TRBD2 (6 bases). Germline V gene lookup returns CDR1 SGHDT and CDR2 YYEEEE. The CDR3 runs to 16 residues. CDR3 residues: CASSFGLLSASYEQYF. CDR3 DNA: TGTGCCAGCAGCTTCGGACTACTTAGCGCTTCCTATGAGCAGTACTTC.

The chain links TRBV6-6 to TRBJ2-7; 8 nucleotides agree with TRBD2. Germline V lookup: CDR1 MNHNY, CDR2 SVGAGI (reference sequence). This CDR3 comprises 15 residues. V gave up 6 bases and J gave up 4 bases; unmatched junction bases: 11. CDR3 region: CASSHSGGAGYEQYF. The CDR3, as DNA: TGTGCCAGCAGCCACTCGGGGGGGGCTGGGTACGAGCAGTACTTC.

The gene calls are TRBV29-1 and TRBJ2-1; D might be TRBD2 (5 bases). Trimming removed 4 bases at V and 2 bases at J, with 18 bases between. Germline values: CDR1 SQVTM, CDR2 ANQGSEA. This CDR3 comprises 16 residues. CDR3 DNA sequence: TGCAGCGTTGCCCAATTGGGTCGGGGAGCCTACAATGAGCAGTTCTTC. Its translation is CSVAQLGRGAYNEQFF.

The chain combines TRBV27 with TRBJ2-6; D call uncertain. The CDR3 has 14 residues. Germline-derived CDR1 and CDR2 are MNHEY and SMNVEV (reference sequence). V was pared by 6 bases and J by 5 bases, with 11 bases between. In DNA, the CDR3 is TGTGCCAGCAGCCCGAATCGGTGGGCCAACGTCCTGACTTTC. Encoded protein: CASSPNRWANVLTF.

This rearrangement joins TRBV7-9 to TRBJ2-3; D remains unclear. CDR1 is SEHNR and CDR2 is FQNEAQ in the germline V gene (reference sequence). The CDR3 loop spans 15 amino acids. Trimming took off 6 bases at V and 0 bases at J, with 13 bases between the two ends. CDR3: CASRSGSFSTDTQYF. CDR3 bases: TGTGCCAGCAGATCGGGTTCGTTTAGCACAGATACGCAGTATTTT.

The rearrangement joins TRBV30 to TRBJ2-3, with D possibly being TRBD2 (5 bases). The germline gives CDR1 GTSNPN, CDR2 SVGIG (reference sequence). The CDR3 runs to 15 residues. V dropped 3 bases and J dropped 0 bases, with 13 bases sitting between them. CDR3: CAWSEGSGSTDTQYF. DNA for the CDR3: TGTGCCTGGAGCGAGGGATCCGGTAGCACAGATACGCAGTATTTT.

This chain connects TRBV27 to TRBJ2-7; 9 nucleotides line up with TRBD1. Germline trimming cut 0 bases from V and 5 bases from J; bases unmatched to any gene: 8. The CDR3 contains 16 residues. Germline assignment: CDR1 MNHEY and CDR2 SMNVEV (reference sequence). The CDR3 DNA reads TGTGCCAGCAGTTTATCGCCCGGGACAGGGAACCACGAGCAGTACTTC. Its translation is CASSLSPGTGNHEQYF.